This T cell receptor (beta chain) was captured by sequencing in a study of beta chain features in type 1 diabetes. Findings and caveats of the study: Patients with Type 1 diabetes showed moderately but significantly shorter TCRB CDR3s in all four CD4+ subsets.

This clone was counted between two and nine times. Antigen specificity is unknown. V lost 8 bases to trimming and J lost 5 bases; unmatched junction nucleotides: 14. CDR3 length equals 16 residues. Germline CDR1 and CDR2: KGHSH and LQKENI. The investigators reverse transcribed all of the isolated RNA, so they sequenced expressed TCRB transcripts. Here immunoSEQ multiplex PCR was the method, and the copy in TCRdb shows in-frame clones only, minus some. This table has approximately 600,000 clones, around 12% appearing once. Each sorted fraction was over 95% pure. The sample comprised naive CD4+ T cells from blood. The chain uses TRBV18 and TRBJ2-1, with TRBD2 identical over 8 bases. The TCR was taken from a young man with type 1 diabetes. As DNA, the CDR3 is TGTGCCAGCACAGATAGCGGCGGGGGGCAGAACAATGAGCAGTTCTTC. Translating it yields CASTDSGGGQNNEQFF.